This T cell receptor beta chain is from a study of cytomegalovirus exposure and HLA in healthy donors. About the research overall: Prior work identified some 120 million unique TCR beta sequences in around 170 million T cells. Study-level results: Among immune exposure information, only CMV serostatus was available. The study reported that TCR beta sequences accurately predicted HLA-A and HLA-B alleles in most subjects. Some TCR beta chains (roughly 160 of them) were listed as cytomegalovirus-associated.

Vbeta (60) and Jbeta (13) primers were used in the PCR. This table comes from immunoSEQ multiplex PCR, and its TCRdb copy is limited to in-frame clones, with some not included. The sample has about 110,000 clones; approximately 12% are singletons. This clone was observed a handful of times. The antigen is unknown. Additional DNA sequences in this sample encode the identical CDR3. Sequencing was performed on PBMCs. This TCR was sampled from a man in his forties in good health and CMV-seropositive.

CDR3 nucleotides: TGTGCCAGCAGCCAGGGACTAGCGGGATCCTACGAGCAGTACTTC. Translating gives CASSQGLAGSYEQYF. The genes are TRBV4-2 and TRBJ2-7; 13 nucleotides align to TRBD2. Germline assignment: CDR1 LGHNA and CDR2 YNFKEQ. V was clipped by 3 bases and J by 1 base; unmatched bases: 0. CDR3 length: 15 amino acids.